One and the same sample provided the 9 T cell receptor beta chains below, sequenced in a study of T cell responses to AZD1222 COVID-19 vaccine. TCRdb's copy holds only in-frame clones and misses some; the assay was immunoSEQ multiplex PCR. The data contain around 89,000 clones, just over 90% of them singletons. The input for sequencing was peripheral blood, taken on day 0 of AZD1222 vaccination. The receptors stem from an adult in good health.

The gene calls are TRBV11-2 and TRBJ1-2; 9 bases are a match to TRBD1. Trimming removed 4 bases from V and 4 bases from J; junction bases left unmatched: 4. CDR1 is SGHAT, CDR2 FQNNGV, per germline. This CDR3 is 14 amino acids long. The CDR3 DNA sequence: TGTGCCAGCAGCTGGGACAGGGACCTCTATGGCTACACCTTC. Its translation: CASSWDRDLYGYTF.

The gene calls are TRBV19 and TRBJ1-1; unclear D gene. V was cut by 7 bases and J by 0 bases, with 12 bases left in between. Germline V lookup: CDR1 LNHDA, CDR2 SQIVND (reference sequence). This CDR3 contains 14 residues. The CDR3 coding sequence is TGTGCCAGTACCCTGGCCACCATGAACACTGAAGCTTTCTTT. This gives the protein CASTLATMNTEAFF.

In this sample, this clone turned up once. DNA for the CDR3: TGCGCCAGCAGCCAAGAGGGCGGGAATGAGCAGTTCTTC. This translates into CASSQEGGNEQFF. The chain uses TRBV4-3 and TRBJ2-1, with D perhaps TRBD2 (5 bases). Trimming stripped 0 bases from V and 7 bases from J, with 7 bases between. The CDR3 length is 13 residues. Germline V gives CDR1 LGHNA, CDR2 YSLEER.

The J gene is TRBJ1-3, the V gene TRBV3-1 (or the pseudogene TRBV3-2); 8 bases line up with TRBD1. J lost 3 bases, V lost 3 bases, and 1 base had no gene match. Germline CDR1 and CDR2: LGHDT and YNNKEL (reference sequence). CDR3 length: 14 residues. CDR3 protein: CASSHRGLGNTIYF. CDR3 DNA sequence: TGTGCCAGCAGCCACAGGGGGCTTGGAAACACCATATATTTT.

The rearrangement uses TRBV18 and TRBJ2-5, with D perhaps TRBD1 (5 bases). The CDR3 length is 16 residues. Germline V lookup: CDR1 KGHSH, CDR2 LQKENI. Trimming removed 3 bases at V and 2 bases at J, with 16 bases between. CDR3 sequence: CASSPPSVRQQETQYF. The CDR3 bases are TGTGCCAGCTCACCCCCATCGGTTAGACAGCAAGAGACCCAGTACTTC.

The V gene is TRBV5-4, the J gene TRBJ1-1; D may be TRBD1 (6 bases). Germline CDR1 SGHNT, CDR2 YYREEE (reference sequence). This CDR3 has 15 amino acids. V was pared by 2 bases and J by 2 bases, with 13 bases between. CDR3: CASSFGGLGNTEAFF. CDR3 bases: TGTGCCAGCAGCTTCGGGGGCCTTGGTAACACTGAAGCTTTCTTT. Based on the CDR3 plus reference TRBV5-4 and TRBJ1-1, the full variable domain is ETGVTQSPTHLIKTRGQQVTLRCSSQSGHNTVSWYQQALGQGPQFIFQYYREEENGRGNFPPRFSGLQFPNYSSELNVNALELDDSALYLCASSFGGLGNTEAFFGQGTRLTVV.

The chain recombines TRBV6-5 with TRBJ2-1; a possible D gene is TRBD2 (5 bases). The CDR3 is made up of 14 amino acids. Germline CDR1 is MNHEY and CDR2 is SVGAGI. Trimming pared 0 bases from V and 8 bases from J, leaving 11 bases between. This chain's CDR3 is CASSYSVLADEQFF. Written as DNA, the CDR3 is TGTGCCAGCAGTTACTCGGTGCTAGCCGATGAGCAGTTCTTC.

The V gene is TRBV4-1, the J gene TRBJ1-4; TRBD1 might be the D (6 bases). Looked up from germline, CDR1 is MGHRA and CDR2 is YSYEKL. The V and J ends lost 0 bases and 8 bases respectively, with 13 bases between them. The CDR3 is made up of 15 amino acids. CDR3 sequence: CASSQDVNREEKLFF. The CDR3 DNA reads as TGCGCCAGCAGCCAAGATGTTAACAGGGAAGAAAAACTGTTTTTT.

The chain carries TRBV15 and TRBJ1-3; D is perhaps TRBD1 (6 bases). Germline loops: CDR1 LNHNV, CDR2 YYDKDF (reference sequence). The CDR3 runs to 17 residues. Trimming took 2 bases from V and 2 from J, leaving 16 bases between them. The CDR3 DNA reads as TGTGCCACCAGCAGAAACAGGGCGCTCGCCACTGGAAACACCATATATTTT. Residues: CATSRNRALATGNTIYF.